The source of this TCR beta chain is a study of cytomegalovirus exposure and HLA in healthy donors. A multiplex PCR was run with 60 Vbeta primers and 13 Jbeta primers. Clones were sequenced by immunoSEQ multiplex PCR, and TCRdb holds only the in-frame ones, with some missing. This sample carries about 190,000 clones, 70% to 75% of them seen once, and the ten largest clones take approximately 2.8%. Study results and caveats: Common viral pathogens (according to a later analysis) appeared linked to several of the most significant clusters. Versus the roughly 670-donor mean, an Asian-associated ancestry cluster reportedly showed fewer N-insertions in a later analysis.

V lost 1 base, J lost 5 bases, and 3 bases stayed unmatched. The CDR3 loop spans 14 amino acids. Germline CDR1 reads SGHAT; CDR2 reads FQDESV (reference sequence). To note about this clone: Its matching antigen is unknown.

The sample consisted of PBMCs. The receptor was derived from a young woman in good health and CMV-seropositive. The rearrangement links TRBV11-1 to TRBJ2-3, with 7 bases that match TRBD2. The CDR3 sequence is CASSLGRELDTQYF. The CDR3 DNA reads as TGTGCCAGCAGCTTAGGGCGGGAGTTAGATACGCAGTATTTT.